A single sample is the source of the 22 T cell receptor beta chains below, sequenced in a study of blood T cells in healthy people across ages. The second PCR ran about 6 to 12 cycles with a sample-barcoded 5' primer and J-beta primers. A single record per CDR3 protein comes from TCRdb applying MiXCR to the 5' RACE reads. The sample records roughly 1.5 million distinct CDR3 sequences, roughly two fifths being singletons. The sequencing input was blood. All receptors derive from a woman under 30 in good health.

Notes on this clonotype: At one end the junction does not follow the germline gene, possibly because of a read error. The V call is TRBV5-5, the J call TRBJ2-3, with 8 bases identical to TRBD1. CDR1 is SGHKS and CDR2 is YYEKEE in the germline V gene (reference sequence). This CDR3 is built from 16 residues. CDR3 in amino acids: CASRRTGGYLTDTQYF. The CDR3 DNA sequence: TGTGCCAGCAGGAGAACAGGGGGGTACTTAACAGATACTCAGTATTTT.

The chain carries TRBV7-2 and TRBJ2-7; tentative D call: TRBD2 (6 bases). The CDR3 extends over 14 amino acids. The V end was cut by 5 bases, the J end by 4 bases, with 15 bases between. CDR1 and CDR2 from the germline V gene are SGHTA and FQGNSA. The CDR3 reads CASSRSNGSYEQYF. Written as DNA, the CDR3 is TGTGCCAGCAGCCGGTCTAACGGGAGTTACGAGCAGTACTTC.

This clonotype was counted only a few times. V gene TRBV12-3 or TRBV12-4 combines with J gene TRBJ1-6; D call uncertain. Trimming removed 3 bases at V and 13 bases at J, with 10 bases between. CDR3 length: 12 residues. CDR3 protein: CASSFGILPLHF. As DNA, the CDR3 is TGTGCCAGCAGTTTTGGCATTCTCCCCCTCCACTTT.

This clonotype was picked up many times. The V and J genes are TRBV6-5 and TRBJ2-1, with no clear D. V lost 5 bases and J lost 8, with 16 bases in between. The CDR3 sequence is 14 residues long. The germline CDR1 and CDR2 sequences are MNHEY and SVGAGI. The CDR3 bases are TGTGCCAGCAGTGAATTCTGGGGTGGGGATGAGCAGTTCTTC. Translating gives CASSEFWGGDEQFF.

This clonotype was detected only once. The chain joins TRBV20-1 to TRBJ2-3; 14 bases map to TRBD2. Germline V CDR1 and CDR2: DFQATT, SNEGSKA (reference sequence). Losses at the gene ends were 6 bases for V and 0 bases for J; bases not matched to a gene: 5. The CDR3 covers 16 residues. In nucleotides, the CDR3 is TGCAGTGCGGGACTAGCGGGAGTGTATAGCACAGATACGCAGTATTTT. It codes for CSAGLAGVYSTDTQYF.

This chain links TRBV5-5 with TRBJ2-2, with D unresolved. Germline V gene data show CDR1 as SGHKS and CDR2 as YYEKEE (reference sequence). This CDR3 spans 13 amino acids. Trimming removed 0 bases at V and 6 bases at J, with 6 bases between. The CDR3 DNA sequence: TGTGCCAGCAGCTTGGGGGGTTCCGGGGAGCTGTTTTTT. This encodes CASSLGGSGELFF.

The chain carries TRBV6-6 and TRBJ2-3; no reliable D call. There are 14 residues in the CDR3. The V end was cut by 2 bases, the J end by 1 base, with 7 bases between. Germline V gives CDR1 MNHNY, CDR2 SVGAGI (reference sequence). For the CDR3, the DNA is TGTGCCAGCAGTTACGCCTGGGGCACAGATACGCAGTATTTT. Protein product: CASSYAWGTDTQYF.

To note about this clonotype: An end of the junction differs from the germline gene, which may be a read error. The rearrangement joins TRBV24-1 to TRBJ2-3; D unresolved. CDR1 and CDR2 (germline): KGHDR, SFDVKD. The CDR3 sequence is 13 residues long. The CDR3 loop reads CVTSDWGTDTQYF. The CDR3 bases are TGTGTCACCAGTGATTGGGGAACAGATACGCAGTATTTT.

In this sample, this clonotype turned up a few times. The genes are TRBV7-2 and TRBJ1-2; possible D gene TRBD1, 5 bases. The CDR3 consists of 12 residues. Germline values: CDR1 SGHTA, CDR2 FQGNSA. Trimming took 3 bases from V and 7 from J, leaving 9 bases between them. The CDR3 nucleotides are TGTGCCAGCAGCTTTTATACAGGTGGCTACACCTTC. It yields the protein CASSFYTGGYTF.

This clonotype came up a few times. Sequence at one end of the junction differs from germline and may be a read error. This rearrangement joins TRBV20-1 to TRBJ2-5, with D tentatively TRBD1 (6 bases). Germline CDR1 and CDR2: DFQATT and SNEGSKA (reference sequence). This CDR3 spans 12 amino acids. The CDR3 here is CSPVTGSNEQYF. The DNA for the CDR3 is TGTTCCCCGGTTACAGGGTCAAATGAGCAGTACTTC.

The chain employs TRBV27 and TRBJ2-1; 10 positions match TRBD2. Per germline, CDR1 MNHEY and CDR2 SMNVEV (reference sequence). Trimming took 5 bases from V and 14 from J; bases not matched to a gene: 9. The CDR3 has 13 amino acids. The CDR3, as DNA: TGTGCCAGCAGTCATATAGCGGGAGGCCAGGAGTTCTTC. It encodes CASSHIAGGQEFF.

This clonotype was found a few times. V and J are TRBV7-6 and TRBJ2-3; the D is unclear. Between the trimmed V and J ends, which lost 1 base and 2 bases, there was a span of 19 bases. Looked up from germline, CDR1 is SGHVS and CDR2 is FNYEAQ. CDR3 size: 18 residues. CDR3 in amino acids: CASSLEPTLRQHTDTQYF. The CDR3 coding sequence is TGTGCCAGCAGCTTAGAACCTACCCTAAGGCAGCACACAGATACGCAGTATTTT.

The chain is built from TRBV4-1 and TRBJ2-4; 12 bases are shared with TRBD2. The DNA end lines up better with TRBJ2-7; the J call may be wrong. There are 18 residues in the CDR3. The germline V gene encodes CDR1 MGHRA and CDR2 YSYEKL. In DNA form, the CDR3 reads TGCGCCAGCAGCCAAGATCGGCTAGCGGGGGGGCTATCCTACGAGCAGTACTTC. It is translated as CASSQDRLAGGLSYEQYF.

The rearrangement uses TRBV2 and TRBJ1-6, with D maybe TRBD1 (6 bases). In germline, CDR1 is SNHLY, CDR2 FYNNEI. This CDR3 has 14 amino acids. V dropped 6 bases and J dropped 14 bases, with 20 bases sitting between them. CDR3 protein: CASSQQGTFIALHF. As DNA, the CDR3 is TGTGCCAGCAGCCAACAAGGGACATTTATTGCCCTCCACTTT.

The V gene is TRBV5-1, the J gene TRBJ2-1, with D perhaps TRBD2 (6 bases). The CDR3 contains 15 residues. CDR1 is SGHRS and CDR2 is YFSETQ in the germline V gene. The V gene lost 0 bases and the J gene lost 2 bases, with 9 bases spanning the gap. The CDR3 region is CASSLVAATYNEQFF. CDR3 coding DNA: TGCGCCAGCAGCTTGGTAGCGGCAACCTACAATGAGCAGTTCTTC.

In DNA, the CDR3 is TGTGCCAGCAGTGAGGCCAAGACCTACGAGCAGTACTTC. Residues: CASSEAKTYEQYF. The chain recombines TRBV6-6 with TRBJ2-7; D not resolved. Germline V CDR1 and CDR2: MNHNY, SVGAGI (reference sequence). The ends were cut back, 5 bases at V and 2 bases at J, with 10 bases in the middle. The CDR3 runs to 13 residues.

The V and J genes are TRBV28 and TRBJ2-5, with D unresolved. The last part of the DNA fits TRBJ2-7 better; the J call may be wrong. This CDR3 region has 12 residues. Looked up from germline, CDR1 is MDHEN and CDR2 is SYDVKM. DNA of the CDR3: TGTGCCAGCAGTTTATTTCTTTACGAGCAGTACTTC. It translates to CASSLFLYEQYF.

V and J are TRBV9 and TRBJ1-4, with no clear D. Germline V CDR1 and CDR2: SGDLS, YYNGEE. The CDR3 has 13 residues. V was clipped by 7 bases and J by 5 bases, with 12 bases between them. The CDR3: CASAGRLNEKLFF. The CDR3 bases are TGTGCCAGCGCCGGACGGCTCAATGAAAAACTGTTTTTT.

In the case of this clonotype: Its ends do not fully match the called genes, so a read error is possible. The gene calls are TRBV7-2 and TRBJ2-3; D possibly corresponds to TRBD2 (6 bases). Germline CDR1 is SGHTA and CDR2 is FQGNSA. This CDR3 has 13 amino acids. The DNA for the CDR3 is TGTGCCAGCAGTCGGGAGAGGGAAGATGCGCAGTATTTT. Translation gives CASSREREDAQYF.

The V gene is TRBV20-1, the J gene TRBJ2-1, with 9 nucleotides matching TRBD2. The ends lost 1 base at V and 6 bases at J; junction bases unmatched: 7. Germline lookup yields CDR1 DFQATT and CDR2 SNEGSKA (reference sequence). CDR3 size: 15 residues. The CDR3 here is CSARAGSSGSNEQFF. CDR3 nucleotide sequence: TGCAGTGCTAGAGCAGGTAGTAGCGGGAGCAATGAGCAGTTCTTC.

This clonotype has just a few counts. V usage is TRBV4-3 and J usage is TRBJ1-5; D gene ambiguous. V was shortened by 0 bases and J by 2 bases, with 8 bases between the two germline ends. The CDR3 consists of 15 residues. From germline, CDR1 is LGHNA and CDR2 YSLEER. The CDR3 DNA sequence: TGCGCCAGCAGCCAAGATCACCGAGGCAATCAGCCCCAGCATTTT. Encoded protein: CASSQDHRGNQPQHF.

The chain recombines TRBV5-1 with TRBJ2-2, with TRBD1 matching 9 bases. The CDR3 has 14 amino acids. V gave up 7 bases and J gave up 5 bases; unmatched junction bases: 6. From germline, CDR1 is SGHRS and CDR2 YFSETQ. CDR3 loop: CASAGTGMTGELFF. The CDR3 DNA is TGCGCCAGCGCCGGGACAGGGATGACCGGGGAGCTGTTTTTT.